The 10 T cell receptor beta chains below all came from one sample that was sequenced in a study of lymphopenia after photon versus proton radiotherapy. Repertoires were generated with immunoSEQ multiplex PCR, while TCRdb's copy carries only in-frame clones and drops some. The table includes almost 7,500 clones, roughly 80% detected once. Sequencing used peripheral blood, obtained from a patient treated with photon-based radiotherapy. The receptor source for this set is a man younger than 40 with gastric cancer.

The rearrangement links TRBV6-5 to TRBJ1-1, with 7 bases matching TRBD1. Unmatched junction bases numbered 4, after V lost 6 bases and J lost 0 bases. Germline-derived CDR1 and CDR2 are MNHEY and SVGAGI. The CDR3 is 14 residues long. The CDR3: CASSTGQVNTEAFF. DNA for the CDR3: TGTGCCAGCAGCACCGGACAGGTGAACACTGAAGCTTTCTTT.

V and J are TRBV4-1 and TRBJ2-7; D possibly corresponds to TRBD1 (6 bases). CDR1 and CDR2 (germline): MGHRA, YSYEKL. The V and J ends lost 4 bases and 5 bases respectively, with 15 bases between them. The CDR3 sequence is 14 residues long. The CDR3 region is CASSRGLGAHEQYF. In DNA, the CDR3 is TGCGCCAGCAGCCGAGGTTTGGGGGCCCACGAGCAGTACTTC.

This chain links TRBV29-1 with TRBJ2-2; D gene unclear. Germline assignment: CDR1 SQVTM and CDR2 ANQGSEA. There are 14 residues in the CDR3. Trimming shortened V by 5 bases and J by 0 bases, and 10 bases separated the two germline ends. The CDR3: CSVILATNTGELFF. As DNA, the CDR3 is TGCAGCGTTATATTAGCCACGAACACCGGGGAGCTGTTTTTT.

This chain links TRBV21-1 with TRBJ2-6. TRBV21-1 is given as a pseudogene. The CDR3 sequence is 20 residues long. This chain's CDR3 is CASRREKGIGGTSGANVLTF. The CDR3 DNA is TGTGCCAGCAGGCGAGAAAAGGGGATAGGGGGGACCTCTGGGGCCAACGTCCTGACTTTC.

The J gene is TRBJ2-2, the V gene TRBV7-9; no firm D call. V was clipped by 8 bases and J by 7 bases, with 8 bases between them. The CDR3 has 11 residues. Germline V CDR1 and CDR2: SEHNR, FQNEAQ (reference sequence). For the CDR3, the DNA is TGTGCCAGCTACTACGACGGGGAGCTGTTTTTT. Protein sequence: CASYYDGELFF.

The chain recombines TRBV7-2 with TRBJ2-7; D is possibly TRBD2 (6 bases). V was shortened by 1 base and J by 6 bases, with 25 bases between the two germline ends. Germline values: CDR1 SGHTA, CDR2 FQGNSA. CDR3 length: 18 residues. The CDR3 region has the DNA TGTGCCAGCAGCTTAGTGGTGTTTGGTAGCGGTCAATCGACCGAGCAGTACTTC. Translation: CASSLVVFGSGQSTEQYF.

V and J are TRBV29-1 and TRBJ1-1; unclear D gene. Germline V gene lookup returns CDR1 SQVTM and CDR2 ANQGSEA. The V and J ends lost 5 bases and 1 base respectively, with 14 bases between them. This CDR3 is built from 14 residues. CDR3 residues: CSVKTTTKNTEAFF. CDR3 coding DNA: TGCAGCGTTAAGACAACTACTAAGAACACTGAAGCTTTCTTT.

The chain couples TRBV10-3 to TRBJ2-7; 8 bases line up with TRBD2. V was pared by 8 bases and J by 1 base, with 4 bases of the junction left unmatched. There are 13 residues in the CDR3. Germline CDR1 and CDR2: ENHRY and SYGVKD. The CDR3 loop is CAILAGTSYEQYF. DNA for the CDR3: TGTGCCATCTTAGCGGGAACATCCTACGAGCAGTACTTC.

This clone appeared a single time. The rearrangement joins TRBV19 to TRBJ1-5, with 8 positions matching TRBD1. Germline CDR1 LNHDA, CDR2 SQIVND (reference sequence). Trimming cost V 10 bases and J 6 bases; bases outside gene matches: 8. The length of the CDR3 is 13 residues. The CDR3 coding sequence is TGTGCCACCCGGACAGGGAAGGGTCAGCCCCAGCATTTT. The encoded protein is CATRTGKGQPQHF.

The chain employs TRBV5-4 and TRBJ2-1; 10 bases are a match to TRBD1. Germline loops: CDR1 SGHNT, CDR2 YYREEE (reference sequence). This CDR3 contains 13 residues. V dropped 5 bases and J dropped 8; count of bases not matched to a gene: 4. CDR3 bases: TGTGCCAGCAGGACAGGGGGCAAGGATGAGCAGTTCTTC. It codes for CASRTGGKDEQFF.